The 21 T cell receptor beta chains below were found in one sample sequenced in a study of cytomegalovirus exposure and HLA in healthy donors. The PCR used 60 Vbeta and 13 Jbeta primers. The repertoire was sequenced with immunoSEQ multiplex PCR; TCRdb's copy has only in-frame clones and lacks some. The repertoire holds around 200,000 clones, with around 86% as singletons. Material for sequencing was PBMCs. The receptor set was obtained from a man aged 40-49 years in good health and CMV-seropositive.

The rearrangement joins TRBV28 to TRBJ1-2, with 8 bases fitting TRBD1. The germline V gene has CDR1 MDHEN and CDR2 SYDVKM. The CDR3 consists of 14 residues. After removal of 7 bases from V and 4 bases from J, the junction contained 8 bases not matched to a gene. The CDR3 protein is CASKKTGDFYGYTF. DNA for the CDR3: TGTGCCAGCAAGAAGACAGGGGACTTCTATGGCTACACCTTC.

The chain is built from TRBV4-1 and TRBJ1-2; D perhaps matches TRBD1 (5 bases). The V gene lost 3 bases and the J gene lost 3 bases, with 8 bases spanning the gap. CDR1 is MGHRA, CDR2 YSYEKL, per germline. CDR3 length: 13 residues. CDR3 amino acids: CASSQGGHYGYTF. The CDR3 DNA reads as TGCGCCAGCAGCCAGGGGGGTCACTATGGCTACACCTTC.

The chain employs TRBV30 and TRBJ1-5, with D perhaps TRBD1 (6 bases). V dropped 3 bases and J dropped 3 bases, with 15 bases sitting between them. This CDR3 has 15 amino acids. Germline V gene sequence: CDR1 GTSNPN, CDR2 SVGIG (reference sequence). CDR3 nucleotide sequence: TGTGCCTGGAGCTCCGGGACATTTGTCAATCAGCCCCAGCATTTT. Amino acid sequence: CAWSSGTFVNQPQHF. The whole variable domain, filled in from reference TRBV30 and TRBJ1-5, reads SQTIHQWPATLVQPVGSPLSLECTVEGTSNPNLYWYRQAAGRGLQLLFYSVGIGQISSEVPQNLSASRPQDRQFILSSKKLLLSDSGFYLCAWSSGTFVNQPQHFGDGTRLSIL.

The chain is built from TRBV2 and TRBJ1-4; no clear D. Trimming stripped 0 bases from V and 14 bases from J, with 19 bases between. This CDR3 spans 15 amino acids. The germline gives CDR1 SNHLY, CDR2 FYNNEI. The CDR3 protein is CASSEALAPRGRLFF. The CDR3 region has the DNA TGTGCCAGCAGTGAAGCCCTCGCCCCCAGAGGTAGGCTGTTTTTT.

The rearrangement uses TRBV7-2 and TRBJ2-1; TRBD2 is a possible D gene (5 bases). The CDR3 has 14 residues. With 3 bases removed from V and 6 bases from J, the gap between germline ends came to 12 bases. The germline V gene has CDR1 SGHTA and CDR2 FQGNSA. The CDR3 loop is CASSFAGFGNEQFF. The DNA for the CDR3 is TGTGCCAGCAGCTTCGCGGGTTTTGGCAATGAGCAGTTCTTC. The entire variable domain, with the rest obtained from reference TRBV7-2 and TRBJ2-1, is as follows: GAGVSQSPSNKVTEKGKDVELRCDPISGHTALYWYRQSLGQGLEFLIYFQGNSAPDKSGLPSDRFSAERTGGSVSTLTIQRTQQEDSAVYLCASSFAGFGNEQFFGPGTRLTVL.

This sequence joins TRBV19 and TRBJ1-2, with 9 bases aligning to TRBD1. Trimming cost V 4 bases and J 3 bases; bases outside gene matches: 6. The CDR3 is made up of 15 amino acids. CDR1 LNHDA and CDR2 SQIVND come from the germline V gene (reference sequence). This chain's CDR3 is CASSTDRDRDYGYTF. In nucleotides, the CDR3 is TGTGCCAGTAGTACCGACCGGGACAGGGACTATGGCTACACCTTC.

This chain connects TRBV5-1 to TRBJ2-7, with D possibly being TRBD2 (5 bases). The CDR3 spans 13 residues. Trimming removed 7 bases from V and 3 bases from J, with 14 bases in between. Germline V CDR1 and CDR2: SGHRS, YFSETQ. The CDR3 reads CASRPDSGYEQYF. CDR3 DNA sequence: TGCGCCAGCCGACCGGACTCAGGCTACGAGCAGTACTTC.

The chain has TRBV19 and TRBJ2-7; possibly TRBD1 for D (5 bases). Trimming removed 10 bases at V and 2 bases at J, with 18 bases between. The CDR3 spans 14 residues. Germline lookup yields CDR1 LNHDA and CDR2 SQIVND (reference sequence). The CDR3 DNA reads as TGTGCCACAAAGGGGCACCCCCCAGCCTACGAGCAGTACTTC. This gives the protein CATKGHPPAYEQYF.

The chain has TRBV2 and TRBJ1-1; D might be TRBD1 (5 bases). The CDR3 has 13 residues. The germline V gene encodes CDR1 SNHLY and CDR2 FYNNEI. V was clipped by 6 bases and J by 6 bases, with 14 bases between them. CDR3 sequence (DNA): TGTGCCAGCAGCGTTGACAGTATGGCTGAAGCTTTCTTT. It encodes CASSVDSMAEAFF. Full variable domain (outside the CDR3, taken from reference TRBV2 and TRBJ1-1): EPEVTQTPSHQVTQMGQEVILRCVPISNHLYFYWYRQILGQKVEFLVSFYNNEISEKSEIFDDQFSVERPDGSNFTLKIRSTKLEDSAMYFCASSVDSMAEAFFGQGTRLTVV.

The rearrangement joins TRBV15 to TRBJ2-4, with D perhaps TRBD1 (5 bases). Looked up from germline, CDR1 is LNHNV and CDR2 is YYDKDF (reference sequence). The CDR3 has 16 residues. V lost 3 bases to trimming and J lost 3 bases, with 15 bases between them. CDR3 in DNA: TGTGCCACCAGCAGTCTACCTAGGGGAATCAAAAACATTCAGTACTTC. Its translation is CATSSLPRGIKNIQYF. Supplemented by reference TRBV15 and TRBJ2-4, the full variable domain reads DAMVIQNPRYQVTQFGKPVTLSCSQTLNHNVMYWYQQKSSQAPKLLFHYYDKDFNNEADTPDNFQSRRPNTSFCFLDIRSPGLGDTAMYLCATSSLPRGIKNIQYFGAGTRLSVL.

The genes are TRBV7-6 and TRBJ2-3; 8 bases line up with TRBD2. The V gene end was trimmed by 1 base and the J gene end by 1 base; junction bases not matched to a gene: 1. Germline V gene data show CDR1 as SGHVS and CDR2 as FNYEAQ. This CDR3 has 15 residues. This CDR3 is CASSLDGGGTDTQYF. The CDR3 region has the DNA TGTGCCAGCAGCTTAGACGGGGGGGGCACAGATACGCAGTATTTT. Combining the CDR3 with reference TRBV7-6 and TRBJ2-3 gives the whole variable domain GAGVSQSPRYKVTKRGQDVALRCDPISGHVSLYWYRQALGQGPEFLTYFNYEAQQDKSGLPNDRFSAERPEGSISTLTIQRTEQRDSAMYRCASSLDGGGTDTQYFGPGTRLTVL.

The rearrangement uses TRBV7-8 and TRBJ2-7; 9 positions match TRBD2. The CDR3 has 16 residues. Trimming removed 5 bases from V and 7 bases from J; junction bases left unmatched: 15. CDR1 is SGHVS, CDR2 FQNEAQ, per germline. The DNA for the CDR3 is TGTGCCAGCAGCCCAGGAGGGGGACTAGCCCCTCGGGAGCAGTACTTC. Encoded protein: CASSPGGGLAPREQYF.

This rearrangement joins TRBV18 to TRBJ2-5; a weak D match, TRBD1 (6 bases). The CDR3 sequence is 13 residues long. CDR1 and CDR2 from the germline V gene are KGHSH and LQKENI. Trimming took 2 bases from V and 4 from J, leaving 8 bases between them. CDR3 DNA: TGTGCCAGCTCACCATCAGGGGCAGAGACCCAGTACTTC. It is translated as CASSPSGAETQYF.

The chain employs TRBV11-3 and TRBJ1-1, with TRBD1 matching over 7 bases. Per germline, CDR1 SGHNT and CDR2 YENEEA. V dropped 5 bases and J dropped 4; count of bases not matched to a gene: 10. The CDR3 totals 15 residues. The CDR3 loop is CASSLKGGAGTEAFF. DNA for the CDR3: TGTGCCAGCAGCCTAAAAGGGGGCGCGGGCACTGAAGCTTTCTTT.

The rearrangement joins TRBV2 to TRBJ2-1; D is unclear. V was shortened by 1 base and J by 6 bases, with 7 bases between the two germline ends. Germline V gene sequence: CDR1 SNHLY, CDR2 FYNNEI. The CDR3 runs 13 residues. The CDR3 coding sequence is TGTGCCAGCAGTGAAGGCGACTCCAATGAGCAGTTCTTC. Its translation is CASSEGDSNEQFF.

The chain joins TRBV4-2 to TRBJ2-5; 14 nucleotides align to TRBD2. V trimming: 5 bases; J trimming: 4 bases; junction bases outside the gene matches: 6. This CDR3 has 16 residues. CDR1 is LGHNA and CDR2 is YNFKEQ in the germline V gene. The CDR3 reads CASSTPTSGGAETQYF. The CDR3 bases are TGTGCCAGCAGCACCCCGACTAGCGGGGGGGCAGAGACCCAGTACTTC.

Only one count was recorded for this clone. V gene TRBV7-2 combines with J gene TRBJ2-2; D call uncertain. Trimming cost V 6 bases and J 6 bases, with 11 bases left between them. From germline, CDR1 is SGHTA and CDR2 FQGNSA. The CDR3 is made up of 13 amino acids. The CDR3 sequence is CASRPPSAGELFF. In DNA form, the CDR3 reads TGTGCCAGCAGACCTCCGTCGGCCGGGGAGCTGTTTTTT.

V and J are TRBV11-1 and TRBJ2-2; a weak D match, TRBD2 (6 bases). The germline V and J ends were trimmed by 1 base and 6 bases, with 9 bases remaining between them. CDR1 and CDR2 from the germline V gene are SGHAT and FQDESV (reference sequence). The CDR3 totals 14 residues. The CDR3 is CASSLERASGELFF. CDR3 bases: TGTGCCAGCAGCTTAGAGCGGGCATCCGGGGAGCTGTTTTTT. Drawing the rest from reference TRBV11-1 and TRBJ2-2, the complete variable domain is EAEVAQSPRYKITEKSQAVAFWCDPISGHATLYWYRQILGQGPELLVQFQDESVVDDSQLPKDRFSAERLKGVDSTLKIQPAELGDSAMYLCASSLERASGELFFGEGSRLTVL.

The V call is TRBV18, the J call TRBJ2-7, with TRBD1 matching over 7 bases. The CDR3 has 14 amino acids. With V trimmed by 6 bases and J by 5 bases, 10 bases remained unmatched. Per germline, CDR1 KGHSH and CDR2 LQKENI. CDR3 in amino acids: CASSPAQGMDEQYF. The CDR3 bases are TGTGCCAGCTCTCCTGCACAGGGGATGGACGAGCAGTACTTC.

The chain recombines TRBV19 with TRBJ1-6; 7 bases align to TRBD1. Germline V lookup: CDR1 LNHDA, CDR2 SQIVND (reference sequence). There are 16 residues in the CDR3. Unmatched junction bases numbered 10, after V lost 4 bases and J lost 7 bases. The CDR3 nucleotides are TGTGCCAGTAGTACCGAACCGACAGGGCGAAATTCACCCCTCCACTTT. Its translation is CASSTEPTGRNSPLHF. Full variable domain (outside the CDR3, taken from reference TRBV19 and TRBJ1-6): DGGITQSPKYLFRKEGQNVTLSCEQNLNHDAMYWYRQDPGQGLRLIYYSQIVNDFQKGDIAEGYSVSREKKESFPLTVTSAQKNPTAFYLCASSTEPTGRNSPLHFGNGTRLTVT.

V is TRBV27 and J is TRBJ1-5, with 10 bases identical to TRBD1. V shed 6 bases and J 2 bases; nucleotides not matched to a gene: 4. From germline, CDR1 is MNHEY and CDR2 SMNVEV (reference sequence). The CDR3 spans 15 residues. In DNA, the CDR3 is TGTGCCAGCAGGGTCGGGACAGGGGGCAATCAGCCCCAGCATTTT. Its translation is CASRVGTGGNQPQHF.